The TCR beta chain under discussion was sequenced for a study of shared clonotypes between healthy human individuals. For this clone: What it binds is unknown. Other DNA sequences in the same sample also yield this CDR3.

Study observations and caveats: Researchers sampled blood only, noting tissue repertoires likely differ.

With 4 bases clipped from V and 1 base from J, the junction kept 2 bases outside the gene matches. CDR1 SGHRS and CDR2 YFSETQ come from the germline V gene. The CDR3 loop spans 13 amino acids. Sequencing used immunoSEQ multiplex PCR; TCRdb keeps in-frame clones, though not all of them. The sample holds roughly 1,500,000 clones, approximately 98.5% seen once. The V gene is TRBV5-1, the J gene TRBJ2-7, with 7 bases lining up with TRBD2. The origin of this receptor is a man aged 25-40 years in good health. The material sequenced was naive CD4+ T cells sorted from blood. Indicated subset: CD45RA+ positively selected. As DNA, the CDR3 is TGCGCCAGCAGCCCGCGGGGGTCCTACGAGCAGTACTTC. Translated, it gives CASSPRGSYEQYF. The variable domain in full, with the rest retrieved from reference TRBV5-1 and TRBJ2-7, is KAGVTQTPRYLIKTRGQQVTLSCSPISGHRSVSWYQQTPGQGLQFLFEYFSETQRNKGNFPGRFSGRQFSNSRSEMNVSTLELGDSALYLCASSPRGSYEQYFGPGTRLTVT.